The next 24 T cell receptor beta chains were all read from a single sample in a study of CD8 T cells in ankylosing spondylitis. TCRdb itself ran the 5' RACE reads through MiXCR, one entry per CDR3 protein. This repertoire shows more than 300,000 distinct CDR3 sequences, roughly 11% found once; its top ten account for about 10%. The sequenced sample was blood, either unsorted or a sorted T cell fraction (not recorded which). The receptors stem from a female donor with ankylosing spondylitis or in good health (not recorded which).

At least ten counts were recorded for this clonotype. Here the CDR3 reads CSGTGGNEQFF. The CDR3 nucleotides read TGCAGCGGGACAGGGGGCAATGAGCAGTTCTTC. This rearrangement joins TRBV29-1 to TRBJ2-1; 10 nucleotides agree with TRBD1. After removal of 7 bases from V and 6 bases from J, the junction contained 0 bases not matched to a gene. From germline, CDR1 is SQVTM and CDR2 ANQGSEA. The CDR3 extends over 11 amino acids.

The genes are TRBV20-1 and TRBJ1-2, with 7 bases matching TRBD1. Germline lookup yields CDR1 DFQATT and CDR2 SNEGSKA (reference sequence). This CDR3 has 13 amino acids. V was pared by 6 bases and J by 4 bases, with 8 bases of the junction left unmatched. CDR3 bases: TGCAGTGCCAACAGGGGAACTGTCTATGGCTACACCTTC. Translating gives CSANRGTVYGYTF.

This chain connects TRBV20-1 to TRBJ2-7, with 7 bases aligning to TRBD1. The CDR3 is 13 amino acids. Trimming removed 0 bases from V and 3 bases from J; junction bases left unmatched: 2. Germline V gives CDR1 DFQATT, CDR2 SNEGSKA (reference sequence). The DNA for the CDR3 is TGCAGTGCTAGAGAGGACAGGAACTACGAGCAGTACTTC. Protein sequence: CSAREDRNYEQYF.

The table lists this clonotype with many counts. The chain joins TRBV20-1 to TRBJ2-7; D not certain. The CDR3 runs to 11 residues. The V end was cut by 2 bases, the J end by 5 bases, with 7 bases between. CDR1 is DFQATT, CDR2 SNEGSKA, per germline (reference sequence). The CDR3 coding sequence is TGCAGTGCTAGATCCACCCACGAGCAGTACTTC. Its translation: CSARSTHEQYF.

A word on this clonotype: Just one base apart from a much larger clone, this may be a read error. This CDR3 reads CASSEVSVNQPQHF. The CDR3 DNA reads as TGTGCCAGCAGTGAAGTATCCGTCAATCAGCCCCAGCATTTT. The rearrangement links TRBV6-1 to TRBJ1-5; D gene uncertain. The CDR3 has 14 residues. V lost 1 base and J lost 3, with 7 bases in between. The germline V gene encodes CDR1 MNHNS and CDR2 SASEGT.

The V call is TRBV6-1, the J call TRBJ2-5, with D possibly being TRBD1 or TRBD2 (5 bases each). CDR1 MNHNS and CDR2 SASEGT come from the germline V gene. The CDR3 sequence is 16 residues long. V lost 6 bases to trimming and J lost 4 bases, with 21 bases between them. In nucleotides, the CDR3 is TGTGCCAGCAGCTTCTTCCGGGACCCACGGAGAGAGACCCAGTACTTC. Residues: CASSFFRDPRRETQYF.

Many counts were recorded for this clonotype. The rearrangement joins TRBV20-1 to TRBJ2-7, with a possible D match to TRBD1 (6 bases). Germline V lookup: CDR1 DFQATT, CDR2 SNEGSKA (reference sequence). V lost 0 bases and J 4 bases, leaving 19 bases between the germline ends. The CDR3 has 16 amino acids. The CDR3 protein is CSARDRGSELGYEQYF. CDR3 DNA: TGCAGTGCTAGAGACAGGGGAAGCGAGCTCGGGTACGAGCAGTACTTC.

The V call is TRBV18, the J call TRBJ2-1; D tentatively reads TRBD1 or TRBD2 (5 bases each). The V end was cut by 2 bases, the J end by 4 bases, with 9 bases between. Germline V gives CDR1 KGHSH, CDR2 LQKENI. The CDR3 length is 14 residues. CDR3 sequence (DNA): TGTGCCAGCTCACCAGTGGGGGTTTACAATGAGCAGTTCTTC. Its translation: CASSPVGVYNEQFF.

Comment on this clonotype: A read error may be the cause here, since a much bigger clone is one base away. V and J are TRBV24-1 and TRBJ2-7; D uncertain. Trimming removed 6 bases at V and 2 bases at J, with 7 bases between. Germline lookup yields CDR1 KGHDR and CDR2 SFDVKD. The CDR3 sequence is 12 residues long. CDR3: CATSSPTYEQYF. For the CDR3, the DNA is TGTGCCACCAGTTCCCCGACCTACGAGCAGTACTTC.

This clonotype was observed many times. The rearrangement uses TRBV4-3 and TRBJ2-1, with 12 bases fitting TRBD2. Per germline, CDR1 LGHNA and CDR2 YSLEER. V lost 2 bases, J lost 6 bases, and 11 bases stayed unmatched. This CDR3 spans 18 amino acids. CDR3 nucleotide sequence: TGCGCCAGCAGCCAATTCCATCCAAGACTAGCGGGAGTCAATGAGCAGTTCTTC. It codes for CASSQFHPRLAGVNEQFF.

This clonotype was counted a single time. A read error is possible here, since a much larger clone lies one base away. The chain combines TRBV7-9 with TRBJ2-7; D unclear. Germline V gene sequence: CDR1 SEHNR, CDR2 FQNEAQ (reference sequence). This CDR3 comprises 12 residues. V dropped 2 bases and J dropped 2 bases, with 4 bases sitting between them. The CDR3 spells CASSLKTYEQYF. DNA for the CDR3: TGTGCCAGCAGCTTAAAAACCTACGAGCAGTACTTC.

The chain is built from TRBV5-1 and TRBJ2-7; 8 nucleotides match TRBD1. The CDR3 totals 15 residues. Germline V CDR1 and CDR2: SGHRS, YFSETQ. The V gene end was trimmed by 0 bases and the J gene end by 5 bases; junction bases not matched to a gene: 7. The CDR3, as DNA: TGCGCCAGCAGCTTGGATAACAGGGGGTATAACGAGCAGTACTTC. Translation: CASSLDNRGYNEQYF.

In its sample, this clonotype was seen many times. The chain uses TRBV7-2 and TRBJ2-3, with a tentative D call TRBD1 (6 bases). Germline values: CDR1 SGHTA, CDR2 FQGNSA. V lost 1 base, J lost 4 bases, and 9 bases lay in between. This CDR3 has 14 amino acids. For the CDR3, the DNA is TGTGCCAGCAGCTTAGTACAGGGCGCAGATACGCAGTATTTT. Its protein is CASSLVQGADTQYF. The full variable domain, in which reference TRBV7-2 and TRBJ2-3 provide the parts outside the CDR3, is GAGVSQSPSNKVTEKGKDVELRCDPISGHTALYWYRQSLGQGLEFLIYFQGNSAPDKSGLPSDRFSAERTGGSVSTLTIQRTQQEDSAVYLCASSLVQGADTQYFGPGTRLTVL.

This clonotype was detected ten times or more. This chain connects TRBV7-2 to TRBJ2-3, with a weak D call TRBD2 (6 bases). Trimming cost V 4 bases and J 2 bases, with 10 bases left between them. Germline CDR1 reads SGHTA; CDR2 reads FQGNSA. CDR3 length equals 14 residues. CDR3 amino acids: CASSYRGNTDTQYF. DNA of the CDR3: TGTGCCAGCAGCTACCGGGGGAACACAGATACGCAGTATTTT.

This clonotype was recorded once. A much larger clone differs by one base, so this may be a read error. The V gene is TRBV29-1, the J gene TRBJ2-5; D is possibly TRBD1 (6 bases). Trimming took 6 bases from V and 2 from J, leaving 19 bases between them. Per germline, CDR1 SQVTM and CDR2 ANQGSEA. The CDR3 sequence is 15 residues long. CDR3 sequence (DNA): TGCAGCGTGATCTTACCACAGGGAAATCAAGAGACCCAGTACTTC. This sequence encodes CSVILPQGNQETQYF.

This chain links TRBV18 with TRBJ2-1; 10 positions match TRBD2. The V segment lost 4 bases and the J segment 1 base; nucleotides outside the gene matches: 13. The CDR3 consists of 19 residues. The germline V gene has CDR1 KGHSH and CDR2 LQKENI. The CDR3 sequence is CASSRNSGRNLVSYNEQFF. DNA of the CDR3: TGTGCCAGCTCACGAAATAGCGGGAGGAACCTTGTGTCCTACAATGAGCAGTTCTTC.

This clonotype was counted at least ten times. V is TRBV3-1 and J is TRBJ2-1, with no clear D. This CDR3 spans 16 amino acids. Germline loops: CDR1 LGHDT, CDR2 YNNKEL (reference sequence). V dropped 2 bases and J dropped 0 bases, with 11 bases sitting between them. CDR3: CASSQLARSSYNEQFF. CDR3 bases: TGTGCCAGCAGCCAATTAGCTCGGAGCTCCTACAATGAGCAGTTCTTC.

This clonotype was counted a few times. The chain is built from TRBV5-1 and TRBJ2-1, with TRBD2 as a possible D gene (5 bases). The germline CDR1 and CDR2 sequences are SGHRS and YFSETQ. CDR3 length equals 14 residues. Trimming removed 0 bases from V and 4 bases from J, with 8 bases in between. CDR3 protein: CASSLGGEYNEQFF. DNA of the CDR3: TGCGCCAGCAGCTTGGGGGGAGAATACAATGAGCAGTTCTTC. The complete variable domain, with remaining parts taken from reference TRBV5-1 and TRBJ2-1, reads KAGVTQTPRYLIKTRGQQVTLSCSPISGHRSVSWYQQTPGQGLQFLFEYFSETQRNKGNFPGRFSGRQFSNSRSEMNVSTLELGDSALYLCASSLGGEYNEQFFGPGTRLTVL.

The J gene is TRBJ2-7, the V gene TRBV5-1; maybe TRBD2 (6 bases). V dropped 1 base and J dropped 2 bases, with 22 bases sitting between them. The CDR3 runs to 18 residues. Looked up from germline, CDR1 is SGHRS and CDR2 is YFSETQ. In nucleotides, the CDR3 is TGCGCCAGCAGCTTGAGGTTTGGCGGGGAGCGATTGACCTACGAGCAGTACTTC. Translating gives CASSLRFGGERLTYEQYF.

This clonotype turned up a few times. The genes are TRBV7-2 and TRBJ2-1, with 7 bases matching TRBD2. Trimming removed 8 bases from V and 0 bases from J; junction bases left unmatched: 1. Germline V gene data show CDR1 as SGHTA and CDR2 as FQGNSA. This CDR3 region has 13 residues. CDR3 amino acids: CASGGVSYNEQFF. The DNA for the CDR3 is TGTGCCAGCGGGGGGGTCTCCTACAATGAGCAGTTCTTC.

This clonotype was detected many times. The chain links TRBV29-1 to TRBJ2-2, with 11 bases identical to TRBD2. Germline V gene sequence: CDR1 SQVTM, CDR2 ANQGSEA. CDR3 length: 16 amino acids. The V gene end was trimmed by 2 bases and the J gene end by 6 bases; junction bases not matched to a gene: 8. The CDR3 DNA follows: TGCAGCGTTGAAATAGCGGGAGGGCCAAGTGCCGGGGAGCTGTTTTTT. Protein sequence: CSVEIAGGPSAGELFF.

This clonotype has only a few counts. The chain uses TRBV5-1 and TRBJ1-2, with 7 bases lining up with TRBD1. The V segment lost 0 bases and the J segment 7 bases; nucleotides outside the gene matches: 9. Per the germline V gene, CDR1 is SGHRS and CDR2 is YFSETQ. This CDR3 is 15 amino acids long. The CDR3 DNA reads TGCGCCAGCAGCTTGGAGGACAGGCAGACTCGTGGCTACACCTTC. Translated, it gives CASSLEDRQTRGYTF. Looking up the rest from reference TRBV5-1 and TRBJ1-2 gives the full variable domain: KAGVTQTPRYLIKTRGQQVTLSCSPISGHRSVSWYQQTPGQGLQFLFEYFSETQRNKGNFPGRFSGRQFSNSRSEMNVSTLELGDSALYLCASSLEDRQTRGYTFGSGTRLTVV.

The rearrangement links TRBV5-1 to TRBJ1-2; D gene unclear. This CDR3 spans 15 amino acids. With 2 bases removed from V and 8 bases from J, the gap between germline ends came to 19 bases. The V gene's germline CDR1 is SGHRS and CDR2 YFSETQ. In nucleotides, the CDR3 is TGCGCCAGCAGCTTCGGGCCAACCCTCCGAGACGGCTACACCTTC. This sequence encodes CASSFGPTLRDGYTF.

This clonotype was seen at least ten times. The chain combines TRBV20-1 with TRBJ2-7, with D perhaps matching TRBD2 (6 bases). Per germline, CDR1 DFQATT and CDR2 SNEGSKA (reference sequence). The length of the CDR3 is 15 residues. Trimming took off 0 bases at V and 2 bases at J, with 14 bases between the two ends. CDR3 region: CSARDALAPTYEQYF. The CDR3 nucleotides read TGCAGTGCTAGAGATGCCCTAGCGCCCACCTACGAGCAGTACTTC.